This TCR beta chain was found in a study of blood T cell repertoires in COVID-19. With 5 bases clipped from V and 5 bases from J, the junction kept 14 bases outside the gene matches. Germline V CDR1 and CDR2: SGHTA, FQGTGA. CDR3 length: 17 amino acids. The data were produced by immunoSEQ multiplex PCR, yet TCRdb's version contains in-frame clones alone and is incomplete. The sample holds approximately 200,000 clones, 65% to 90% seen once. This clonotype originated in a woman aged 25 to 39 who had been exposed to COVID-19. The specimen sequenced was PBMCs or T cells enriched from blood (not recorded which). The chain uses TRBV7-3 and TRBJ2-3; TRBD1 aligns across 9 bases. CDR3: CASSPGGGGQGRDTQYF. The CDR3 DNA reads as TGTGCCAGCAGCCCAGGGGGAGGGGGACAGGGTAGAGATACGCAGTATTTT.